Listed here is a single T cell receptor beta chain. The germline CDR1 and CDR2 sequences are SGDLS and YYNGEE. V was clipped by 4 bases and J by 0 bases, with 14 bases between them. The CDR3 has 16 residues. This sample stems from a study of T cell changes during pregnancy in multiple sclerosis. Generated by immunoSEQ multiplex PCR, the TCRdb table keeps only in-frame clones and is missing some. The data contain 100,000 to 140,000 clones, less than 95% of them singletons. The source of this sequence is a female donor in good health, enrolled as a control in a pregnancy study. Source: peripheral blood, taken in the third trimester of pregnancy. The chain links TRBV9 to TRBJ2-1, with a weak D call TRBD1 (6 bases). CDR3 amino acids: CASSSRTASSYNEQFF. Written as DNA, the CDR3 is TGTGCCAGCAGCTCGCGGACAGCTAGCTCCTACAATGAGCAGTTCTTC.